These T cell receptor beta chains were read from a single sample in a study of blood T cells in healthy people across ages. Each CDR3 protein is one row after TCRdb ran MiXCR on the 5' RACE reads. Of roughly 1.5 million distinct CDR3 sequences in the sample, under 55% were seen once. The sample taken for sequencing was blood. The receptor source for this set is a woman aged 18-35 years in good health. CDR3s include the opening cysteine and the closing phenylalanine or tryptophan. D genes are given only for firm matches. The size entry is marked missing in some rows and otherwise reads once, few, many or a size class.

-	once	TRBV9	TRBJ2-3	TGTGCCAGCAGCACCGGGACAAGAGATAGGAGTACGCAGTATTTT	CASSTGTRDRSTQYF
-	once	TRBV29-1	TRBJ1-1	TGCAGCGTTAACAGCCCAAACACTGAAGCTTTCTTT	CSVNSPNTEAFF
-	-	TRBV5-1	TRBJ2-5	TGCGCCAGCAGCTTGCAACCGGACCGTAAAGAGACCCAGTACTTC	CASSLQPDRKETQYF
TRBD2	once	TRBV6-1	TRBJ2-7	TGTGCCACTTCGAGGGCTGGGAGGGCCTTTGTTGACAATGAGCAGTACTTC	CATSRAGRAFVDNEQYF
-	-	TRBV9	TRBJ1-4	TGTGCCAGCAGCGAGTCGGGACTGACTCCGGAAAAACTGTTTTTT	CASSESGLTPEKLFF
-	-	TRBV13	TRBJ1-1	TGTGCCAGCAGCTTAATGCTCCCCATGAACACTGAAGCTTTCTTT	CASSLMLPMNTEAFF
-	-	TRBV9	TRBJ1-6	TGTGCCAGCAGCCCTAATATCCGAGATTCACCCCTCCACTTT	CASSPNIRDSPLHF
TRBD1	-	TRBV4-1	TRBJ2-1	TGCGCCAGCAGCCGACCGGGACAGGGGACCCACAATGAGCAGTTCTTC	CASSRPGQGTHNEQFF
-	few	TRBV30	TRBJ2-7	TGTGCCTGGAATAGGGACGATAGTGACGAGCAGTACTTC	CAWNRDDSDEQYF
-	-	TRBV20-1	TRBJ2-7	TGCAGTGCTAGAGGAAAAACCGGGACAACCTACGAGCAGTACTTC	CSARGKTGTTYEQYF
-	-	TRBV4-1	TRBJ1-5	TGCGCCAGCAGCCAATGGTTTCAGGGGAATCAGCCCCAGCATTTT	CASSQWFQGNQPQHF
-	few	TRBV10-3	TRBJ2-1	TGTGCCATCAGTGAGTCGGTGGGGCAAGGACCGAGGGCCTACAATGAGCAGTTCTTC	CAISESVGQGPRAYNEQFF
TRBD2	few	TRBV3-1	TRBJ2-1	TGTGCCACCGGACTAGCGGGAGACAATGAGCAGTTCTTC	CATGLAGDNEQFF
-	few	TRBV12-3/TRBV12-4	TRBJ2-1	TGTGCCAGCAGTTTAGGCCCCCGTCCCGATGAGCAGTTCTTC	CASSLGPRPDEQFF
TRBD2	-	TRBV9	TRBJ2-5	TGTGCCAGCAGCGTAGCTCGTAGCGGGAGTTACAATGAGCAGTACTTC	CASSVARSGSYNEQYF
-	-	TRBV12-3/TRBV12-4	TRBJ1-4	TGTGCCAGCAAGTTTAGGGAGACTAATGAAAAACTGTTTTTT	CASKFRETNEKLFF
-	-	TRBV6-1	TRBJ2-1	TGTGCCAGCAGTGAACACGGTGTGCGTGTCGATGAGCAGTTCTTC	CASSEHGVRVDEQFF
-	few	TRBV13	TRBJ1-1	TGTGCCAGCAGTCCTGGTCTGGAATGGAGCACTGAAGCTTTCTTT	CASSPGLEWSTEAFF
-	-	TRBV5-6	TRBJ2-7	TGTGCCAGCAGACGATGGTATCGCTACGAGCAGTACTTC	CASRRWYRYEQYF
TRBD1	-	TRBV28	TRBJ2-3	TGTGCCAGCAGCTTGGGACAGACAAGCTCAGATACGCAGTATTTT	CASSLGQTSSDTQYF
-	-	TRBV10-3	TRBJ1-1	TGTGCCATCAGTGGACCGGGGCCCAGTTCTGAAGCTTTCTTT	CAISGPGPSSEAFF
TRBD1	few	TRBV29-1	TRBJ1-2	TGCAGCGCTTCAGGGGGCTCCTCCTATGGCTACACCTTC	CSASGGSSYGYTF
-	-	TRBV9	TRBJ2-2	TGTGCCAGCAGCGGCCGGTACAAGACCGGGGAGCTGTTTTTT	CASSGRYKTGELFF
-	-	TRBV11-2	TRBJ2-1	TGTGCCAGCAGCACGAAAATAGAGGCTTCACGCGAGCAGTTCTTC	CASSTKIEASREQFF
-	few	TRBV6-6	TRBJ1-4	TGTGCCAGCAGACGAGATCTTTCAACTAATGAAAAACTGTTTTTT	CASRRDLSTNEKLFF
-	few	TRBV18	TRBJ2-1	TGTGCCAGCTCACCAGGAGGGCCCAAACATAATGAGCAGTTCTTC	CASSPGGPKHNEQFF
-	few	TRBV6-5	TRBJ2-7	TGTGCCAGCAGTTACACAGCAACAACCTACGAGCAGTACTTC	CASSYTATTYEQYF
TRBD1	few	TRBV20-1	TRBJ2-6	TGCAGTGCTAGTAAGGGGGCTCTCTCTGGGGCCAACGTCCTGACTTTC	CSASKGALSGANVLTF
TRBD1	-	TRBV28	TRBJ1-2	TGTGCCGTCCTGGACAGGATCTATGGCTACACCTTC	CAVLDRIYGYTF
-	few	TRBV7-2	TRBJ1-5	TGTGCCAGCAGCTCCAGCCCCGGGGGGAACCAGCCCCAGCATTTT	CASSSSPGGNQPQHF
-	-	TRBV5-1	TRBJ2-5	TGCGCCAGCAGCTTGGGGACAGCAGAAGAGACCCAGTACTTC	CASSLGTAEETQYF
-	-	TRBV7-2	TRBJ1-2	TGTGCCAGCAGGCACGGGGCGCCTAAAAACTATGGCTACACCTTC	CASRHGAPKNYGYTF
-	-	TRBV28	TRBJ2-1	TGTGCCAGCAGTTTATTACGCCAGGGCCCTACCAATGAGCAGTTCTTC	CASSLLRQGPTNEQFF
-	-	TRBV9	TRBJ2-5	TGTGCCAGCAGCGCGGGGGACATCGAGGAGACCCAGTACTTC	CASSAGDIEETQYF
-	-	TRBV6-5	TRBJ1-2	TGTGCCAGCAGCCTCCATAGAACAGGGAGTGGCTACACCTTC	CASSLHRTGSGYTF
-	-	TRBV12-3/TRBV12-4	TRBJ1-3	TGTGCCAGCAGTCGGGCCTCGGGAGGATTCTTCTCTGGAAACACCATATATTTT	CASSRASGGFFSGNTIYF